These 9 T cell receptor beta chains originate from one sample sequenced in a study of intratumoral heterogeneity in liver cancer. Assay used: immunoSEQ multiplex PCR; TCRdb lists only in-frame clones, some missing. The sample consists of 20,000 to 25,000 clones, just under 75% of them appearing once. The sample here was tumor-adjacent normal tissue, taken before any cancer treatment. These receptors originate from a woman aged 70 to 79 with hepatocellular carcinoma.

The J gene is TRBJ2-3, the V gene TRBV15; 8 nucleotides align to TRBD1. CDR1 is LNHNV and CDR2 is YYDKDF in the germline V gene (reference sequence). Trimming took 5 bases from V and 2 from J; bases not matched to a gene: 6. The CDR3 sequence is 15 residues long. CDR3 in amino acids: CATSVRQGPTDTQYF. The CDR3 nucleotides read TGTGCCACCAGCGTTAGACAGGGGCCCACAGATACGCAGTATTTT.

V is TRBV7-2 and J is TRBJ2-1; D is ambiguous. Germline values: CDR1 SGHTA, CDR2 FQGNSA. This CDR3 region has 14 residues. V was clipped by 4 bases and J by 0 bases, with 7 bases between them. In DNA, the CDR3 is TGTGCCAGCAGCTACCAAAGCTCCTACAATGAGCAGTTCTTC. This sequence encodes CASSYQSSYNEQFF.

This clone was picked up a small number of times. CDR3 sequence (DNA): TGTGCCAGCAGCGTAGGTGCGGGGGCGGAAGGGGCCAACGTCCTGACTTTC. Encoded protein: CASSVGAGAEGANVLTF. The V call is TRBV9, the J call TRBJ2-6, with D possibly matching TRBD2 (7 bases). The germline V gene has CDR1 SGDLS and CDR2 YYNGEE. This CDR3 has 17 residues. Trimming took off 0 bases at V and 4 bases at J, with 14 bases between the two ends. Supplemented by reference TRBV9 and TRBJ2-6, the full variable domain reads DSGVTQTPKHLITATGQRVTLRCSPRSGDLSVYWYQQSLDQGLQFLIQYYNGEERAKGNILERFSAQQFPDLHSELNLSSLELGDSALYFCASSVGAGAEGANVLTFGAGSRLTVL.

The chain couples TRBV19 to TRBJ1-2; D is possibly TRBD1 (6 bases). Per germline, CDR1 LNHDA and CDR2 SQIVND (reference sequence). Deletions cut 6 bases from V and 6 bases from J, with 17 bases between. This CDR3 comprises 14 residues. Here the CDR3 DNA reads TGTGCCAGTAGCCACAGCCGGGACACTAATGGCTACACCTTC. Protein product: CASSHSRDTNGYTF.

This clone is a singleton in its sample. The V and J genes are TRBV5-1 and TRBJ2-1; 7 bases match TRBD2. The CDR3 totals 15 residues. Germline loops: CDR1 SGHRS, CDR2 YFSETQ. The V and J ends lost 3 bases and 6 bases, in that order; junction bases with no gene match: 9. CDR3 sequence (DNA): TGCGCCAGCAGCTATACGGGAGGATCTTTCAATGAGCAGTTCTTC. Protein sequence: CASSYTGGSFNEQFF.

CDR3 loop: CASSLGFDPGSYEQYF. CDR3 DNA: TGTGCCAGCAGCTTGGGGTTTGACCCAGGCTCCTACGAGCAGTACTTC. The genes are TRBV5-5 and TRBJ2-7; no definite D call. V dropped 0 bases and J dropped 0 bases, with 13 bases sitting between them. The germline CDR1 and CDR2 sequences are SGHKS and YYEKEE (reference sequence). This CDR3 has 16 amino acids.

This clone was seen a handful of times. The chain links TRBV5-4 to TRBJ2-1, with D maybe TRBD1 (5 bases). The ends were cut back, 0 bases at V and 9 bases at J, with 10 bases in the middle. CDR3 length equals 13 residues. The germline V gene encodes CDR1 SGHNT and CDR2 YYREEE (reference sequence). This chain's CDR3 is CASSLGARGEQFF. The CDR3 coding sequence is TGTGCCAGCAGCTTGGGGGCTAGGGGTGAGCAGTTCTTC.

This chain joins TRBV5-5 and TRBJ2-1; a possible D gene is TRBD1 (5 bases). The V end was cut by 0 bases, the J end by 2 bases, with 9 bases between. This CDR3 region has 15 residues. Germline-derived CDR1 and CDR2 are SGHKS and YYEKEE (reference sequence). The CDR3 DNA follows: TGTGCCAGCAGCTTGGGACAGAGACCCTACAATGAGCAGTTCTTC. This codes for CASSLGQRPYNEQFF.

The chain couples TRBV12-3 or TRBV12-4 to TRBJ1-2, with D perhaps TRBD1 (6 bases). The CDR3 has 11 residues. Trimming removed 4 bases from V and 13 bases from J, with 13 bases in between. CDR3 in DNA: TGTGCCAGCAGTTACAGGGTTTCTATCACCTTC. Amino acids: CASSYRVSITF.